The rows below give T cell receptor beta chains drawn from one sample of a study of shared clonotypes between healthy human individuals. Assay used: immunoSEQ multiplex PCR; TCRdb lists only in-frame clones, some missing. In the table there are about 1,900,000 clones, about 95% of which are singletons. The sample consisted of naive CD8+ T cells sorted from blood. The source is a man between 18 and 35 years old in good health. CDR3s include the opening cysteine and the closing phenylalanine or tryptophan. The order of the fields is CDR3 DNA, CDR3 protein, clone size, V gene, J gene, D gene. A D gene is named only where the DNA matches it firmly. Rows may omit the clone size; those that give it use once, few, many or a size class.

DNA: TGTGCCAGCAGTTACCTCTACGGGATCGGGGAGCTGTTTTTT
CDR3: CASSYLYGIGELFF
size: -
V: TRBV6-5
J: TRBJ2-2
D: -

DNA: TGCGCCAGCAGCCAATACAGGGACTCTGGCTACACCTTC
CDR3: CASSQYRDSGYTF
size: once
V: TRBV4-1
J: TRBJ1-2
D: -

DNA: TGTGCCAGCAGCCCCCCATGGTCGGGGTTAGAGGCAGATACGCAGTATTTT
CDR3: CASSPPWSGLEADTQYF
size: -
V: TRBV27
J: TRBJ2-3
D: -

DNA: TGTGCCAGCAGCCAAGATGGGGGGACTAGCGGTAACGAGCAGTACTTC
CDR3: CASSQDGGTSGNEQYF
size: -
V: TRBV4-2
J: TRBJ2-7
D: TRBD2

DNA: TGTGCCAGCAGTAAAAAAATCAGGGCTAGGGCAGACAATGAGCAGTTCTTC
CDR3: CASSKKIRARADNEQFF
size: -
V: TRBV28
J: TRBJ2-1
D: -

DNA: TGTGCCAGCAGCCAGGGCTCGGAGGGCTCTAACTATGGCTACACCTTC
CDR3: CASSQGSEGSNYGYTF
size: -
V: TRBV4-2
J: TRBJ1-2
D: -

DNA: TGTGCCAGTAGTATAGATGGGGCATACGAGCAGTACTTC
CDR3: CASSIDGAYEQYF
size: -
V: TRBV19
J: TRBJ2-7
D: -

DNA: TGTGCCAGCAGTTTGGGCGGAGGTTACGAGCAGTACTTC
CDR3: CASSLGGGYEQYF
size: -
V: TRBV28
J: TRBJ2-7
D: -

DNA: TGTGCCAGCAGTCCAGGGGTTCTAGGCTCACCCCTCCACTTT
CDR3: CASSPGVLGSPLHF
size: -
V: TRBV27
J: TRBJ1-6
D: -

DNA: TGTGCCAGTAGTAGTCTAACAGGGGTCACTGATGCCCCCGGGGAGCTGTTTTTT
CDR3: CASSSLTGVTDAPGELFF
size: -
V: TRBV19
J: TRBJ2-2
D: TRBD1

DNA: TGTGCCAGCAGCTTAGATGTCGGAGCCAACTACGAGCAGTACTTC
CDR3: CASSLDVGANYEQYF
size: -
V: TRBV13
J: TRBJ2-7
D: -

DNA: TGTGCCAGTATGGACGGGACACCCATGAACACTGAAGCTTTCTTT
CDR3: CASMDGTPMNTEAFF
size: once
V: TRBV19
J: TRBJ1-1
D: -

DNA: TGTGCCAGCCTTTTGAGCAGCTCGTACCAAGAGACCCAGTACTTC
CDR3: CASLLSSSYQETQYF
size: -
V: TRBV28
J: TRBJ2-5
D: -

DNA: TGTGCCAGCAGCTTCCGGGGGGGGAATGGCTACACCTTC
CDR3: CASSFRGGNGYTF
size: -
V: TRBV5-4
J: TRBJ1-2
D: -

DNA: TGTGCCAGCAGTCCCCTCGGGACTAGTGGATCCTACGAGCAGTACTTC
CDR3: CASSPLGTSGSYEQYF
size: -
V: TRBV27
J: TRBJ2-7
D: TRBD2

DNA: TGTGCCAGCAGCACCCGACAGGGATCCGGGGGGGAGCAGTACTTC
CDR3: CASSTRQGSGGEQYF
size: once
V: TRBV7-2
J: TRBJ2-7
D: -

DNA: TGTGCCAGCAGCTTTTTTCCGACAGGCACGAACACTGAAGCTTTCTTT
CDR3: CASSFFPTGTNTEAFF
size: once
V: TRBV7-9
J: TRBJ1-1
D: -

DNA: TGTGCCAGCTCACTCGGGACTAGCGGGGCTTCCTACGAGCAGTACTTC
CDR3: CASSLGTSGASYEQYF
size: -
V: TRBV18
J: TRBJ2-7
D: TRBD2

DNA: TGTGCCAGCAGCCAACTTGGACTAGCGGAAGAGCAGTACTTC
CDR3: CASSQLGLAEEQYF
size: -
V: TRBV7-8
J: TRBJ2-7
D: TRBD2

DNA: TGTGCCAGCAGCTTGTGGGTTGGAGCCACCGAGCAGTACTTC
CDR3: CASSLWVGATEQYF
size: -
V: TRBV5-6
J: TRBJ2-7
D: -

DNA: TGTGCCAGCAGTGAACCGGGCACGGGTACTGAAGCTTTCTTT
CDR3: CASSEPGTGTEAFF
size: -
V: TRBV25-1
J: TRBJ1-1
D: -

DNA: TGTGCCAGCAGCTTAGATGACCTCAGGGCGGAGCAGTTCTTC
CDR3: CASSLDDLRAEQFF
size: -
V: TRBV11-2
J: TRBJ2-1
D: -

DNA: TGTGCCAGCACCTCTAGGGCCACAGGGAAAGAGACCCAGTACTTC
CDR3: CASTSRATGKETQYF
size: -
V: TRBV25-1
J: TRBJ2-5
D: -

DNA: TGTGCCAGTTCTTACGGAGGGAGCTCCTACAATGAGCAGTTCTTC
CDR3: CASSYGGSSYNEQFF
size: -
V: TRBV19
J: TRBJ2-1
D: -

DNA: TGTGCCAGCAGTGGGAAGGGCAGGGACCTACCCTACGAGCAGTACTTC
CDR3: CASSGKGRDLPYEQYF
size: -
V: TRBV6-1
J: TRBJ2-7
D: -

DNA: TGTGCCAGCAGCCCTGGGGCCGAGGGAGGATTAGAGACCCAGTACTTC
CDR3: CASSPGAEGGLETQYF
size: -
V: TRBV28
J: TRBJ2-5
D: -

DNA: TGTGCCACCAGCAGAGTAGTCCAAGAGACCCAGTACTTC
CDR3: CATSRVVQETQYF
size: -
V: TRBV15
J: TRBJ2-5
D: -

DNA: TGTGCCAGCAGCGGGGTGGGCTTGGAGCCCCAGCATTTT
CDR3: CASSGVGLEPQHF
size: -
V: TRBV9
J: TRBJ1-5
D: -

DNA: TGCGCCAGCAGCTTGTTATGTGTGCCACAGCCCCAGCATTTT
CDR3: CASSLLCVPQPQHF
size: -
V: TRBV5-1
J: TRBJ1-5
D: -

DNA: TGTGCCAGCAGCTTGTTGACTAGCGGGGTCCAAGAGACCCAGTACTTC
CDR3: CASSLLTSGVQETQYF
size: -
V: TRBV5-6
J: TRBJ2-5
D: TRBD2

DNA: TGTGCCAGCAGCGGGGCAGCTTTATCCTACGAGCAGTACTTC
CDR3: CASSGAALSYEQYF
size: once
V: TRBV9
J: TRBJ2-7
D: -

DNA: TGTGCCAGCAGTTACTCCGGGGGGCAGGTCTCCTACGAGCAGTACTTC
CDR3: CASSYSGGQVSYEQYF
size: -
V: TRBV6-5
J: TRBJ2-7
D: -

DNA: TGTGCCTCCACGGGGTTGGAGACCCAGTACTTC
CDR3: CASTGLETQYF
size: -
V: TRBV5-5
J: TRBJ2-5
D: -

DNA: TGTGCCAGCAGCTCGGAGGACAGGGGTCACGAGCAGTACTTC
CDR3: CASSSEDRGHEQYF
size: -
V: TRBV27
J: TRBJ2-7
D: TRBD1

DNA: TGTGCCAGTAGTATAAGGCGGGGACGGGACAAAAACATTCAGTACTTC
CDR3: CASSIRRGRDKNIQYF
size: -
V: TRBV19
J: TRBJ2-4
D: -

DNA: TGTGCCAGCAGCGCCGGGACCCACTACGAGCAGTACTTC
CDR3: CASSAGTHYEQYF
size: -
V: TRBV5-4
J: TRBJ2-7
D: -

DNA: TGTGCCAGCAGCGTAGAGCAGCCTCCTGAGCAGTTCTTC
CDR3: CASSVEQPPEQFF
size: -
V: TRBV9
J: TRBJ2-1
D: -

DNA: TGTGCCAGCAGTGATTTGGGACTAGCGGGGGTCGGGGAGCTGTTTTTT
CDR3: CASSDLGLAGVGELFF
size: -
V: TRBV6-1
J: TRBJ2-2
D: TRBD2

DNA: TGCGCCAGCAGCCAACTAAGCGGGGGGGCCTACGAGCAGTACTTC
CDR3: CASSQLSGGAYEQYF
size: -
V: TRBV4-1
J: TRBJ2-7
D: TRBD2

DNA: TGCGCCAGCAGCCAAGGGGGACTAGGAGGCACAGATACGCAGTATTTT
CDR3: CASSQGGLGGTDTQYF
size: -
V: TRBV4-1
J: TRBJ2-3
D: TRBD2

DNA: TGTGCCAGCAGTTTAGGGGGGATTAGTCGCAATGAGCAGTTCTTC
CDR3: CASSLGGISRNEQFF
size: -
V: TRBV27
J: TRBJ2-1
D: -

DNA: TGTGCCAGCAGTTTGGTTGGGATCGATCAAATCTATGGCTACACCTTC
CDR3: CASSLVGIDQIYGYTF
size: -
V: TRBV28
J: TRBJ1-2
D: -

DNA: TGCAGCGTTGAAGATCTCAACGAGCAGTACTTC
CDR3: CSVEDLNEQYF
size: -
V: TRBV29-1
J: TRBJ2-7
D: -

DNA: TGCGCCAGCAGCCAAGTAGAGGGGAGCACTGAAGCTTTCTTT
CDR3: CASSQVEGSTEAFF
size: -
V: TRBV4-3
J: TRBJ1-1
D: -

DNA: TGCGCCAGCAGTGCTCCTGGGCTGGGGACCCAGTACTTC
CDR3: CASSAPGLGTQYF
size: -
V: TRBV10-2
J: TRBJ2-5
D: -

DNA: TGTGCCAGCAGCTTGGGTGGGGGAGACCCCGCAACTAATGAAAAACTGTTTTTT
CDR3: CASSLGGGDPATNEKLFF
size: -
V: TRBV7-9
J: TRBJ1-4
D: -

DNA: TGCGCCAGCAGCCTGGCAGCTGCGGGGGGGGCTCAAGAGACCCAGTACTTC
CDR3: CASSLAAAGGAQETQYF
size: -
V: TRBV5-1
J: TRBJ2-5
D: TRBD2

DNA: TGTGCCAGCAGCGTAGAAGGGGTCGGTCAGCCCCAGCATTTT
CDR3: CASSVEGVGQPQHF
size: -
V: TRBV9
J: TRBJ1-5
D: -

DNA: TGTGCCAGCAGCCCCCCCCTCACAGATACGCAGTATTTT
CDR3: CASSPPLTDTQYF
size: -
V: TRBV11-1
J: TRBJ2-3
D: -

DNA: TGTGCCAGCAGCCCCCGTACGGGCAGCGGGACCACTGAAGCTTTCTTT
CDR3: CASSPRTGSGTTEAFF
size: -
V: TRBV9
J: TRBJ1-1
D: -

DNA: TGTGCCAGCAGCTTAGACACAACCTACGAGCAGTACTTC
CDR3: CASSLDTTYEQYF
size: -
V: TRBV5-4
J: TRBJ2-7
D: -

DNA: TGTGCCAGTAGCCCAGGGACATCTTACGAGCAGTACTTC
CDR3: CASSPGTSYEQYF
size: -
V: TRBV19
J: TRBJ2-7
D: -

DNA: TGTGCCAGCAGCGTAGGGCCCAGTCCCTCCTACGAGCAGTACTTC
CDR3: CASSVGPSPSYEQYF
size: -
V: TRBV9
J: TRBJ2-7
D: -

DNA: TGTGCTAGTGGTTTGGCCCTTACGAGTGAAGCTTTCTTT
CDR3: CASGLALTSEAFF
size: -
V: TRBV12-5
J: TRBJ1-1
D: -

DNA: TGTGCCAGCGGGGAGGGGGGCGACACAGATACGCAGTATTTT
CDR3: CASGEGGDTDTQYF
size: -
V: TRBV6-1
J: TRBJ2-3
D: -

DNA: TGTGCCAGCAGACTCGGCCTCTCCTACGAGCAGTACTTC
CDR3: CASRLGLSYEQYF
size: -
V: TRBV6-1
J: TRBJ2-7
D: -

DNA: TGTGCCAGCAGCCCGGGGGCGGGAGGGGCGAGGGAGCAGTACTTC
CDR3: CASSPGAGGAREQYF
size: -
V: TRBV11-2
J: TRBJ2-7
D: TRBD2

DNA: TGTGCCAGCAGCTACAAGGGGGAGCCTTACAATGAGCAGTTCTTC
CDR3: CASSYKGEPYNEQFF
size: -
V: TRBV5-4
J: TRBJ2-1
D: -

DNA: TGTGCCAGCAGCTTAACTAGCGGGGCCTTCGATACGCAGTATTTT
CDR3: CASSLTSGAFDTQYF
size: -
V: TRBV14
J: TRBJ2-3
D: TRBD2